The TCR beta chain under discussion was sequenced for a study of T cells expressing NK-cell markers. About the study: Underlying the TCR beta repertoires were sorted CD3+CD56+NKG2C+, CD3+CD56+NKG2C- and CD3+CD56-NKG2C+ T cells. Serological testing identified seven of the eight sequenced donors as HCMV-seropositive and one as seronegative.

Overall study results and limits: Of the CD8+ T cells in roughly 6 donors, roughly 1.0-7.0% belonged to dominant NKG2C+ clonotypes.

Comment on this clonotype: No antigen is known for it.

From its re-call of the 5' RACE reads, TCRdb lists each CDR3 protein once, without DNA. The table lists about 110,000 distinct CDR3 sequences. Germline CDR1 SGHRS, CDR2 YFSETQ. The CDR3 loop spans 16 amino acids. Sequencing input: blood T cells: a sorted CD56 or NKG2C T cell subset, CD4+ or CD8+ T cells, or bulk PBMC T cells (not recorded which). The gene calls are TRBV5-1 and TRBJ1-6. The source of this sequence is a woman aged 18 to 75 in good health. The CDR3 sequence is CASSSDWSFYNSPLHF.